Detailed here is one T cell receptor (beta chain). This record comes from a study of beta chain features in type 1 diabetes. With V trimmed by 0 bases and J by 3 bases, 8 bases remained unmatched. The CDR3 consists of 17 residues. Germline V lookup: CDR1 SNHLY, CDR2 FYNNEI. Sorting with CD45RO/CCR7/CD25/CD127/CD95/CD27 yielded naive, central memory, regulatory and stem-like memory CD4+ cells. Every bit of the isolated RNA underwent reverse transcription, so sequencing read expressed TCRB transcripts. Repertoires were generated with immunoSEQ multiplex PCR, while TCRdb's copy carries only in-frame clones and drops some. The sample records about 370,000 clones, roughly 16% being singletons.

The sequence derives from a woman aged 18-35 years in good health. The source material was naive CD4+ T cells from blood. The gene calls are TRBV2 and TRBJ2-7; TRBD2 aligns across 10 bases. CDR3 nucleotides: TGTGCCAGCAGTGAAGCGCTACTAGCGGGATTGCACTACGAGCAGTACTTC. Its protein product is CASSEALLAGLHYEQYF.